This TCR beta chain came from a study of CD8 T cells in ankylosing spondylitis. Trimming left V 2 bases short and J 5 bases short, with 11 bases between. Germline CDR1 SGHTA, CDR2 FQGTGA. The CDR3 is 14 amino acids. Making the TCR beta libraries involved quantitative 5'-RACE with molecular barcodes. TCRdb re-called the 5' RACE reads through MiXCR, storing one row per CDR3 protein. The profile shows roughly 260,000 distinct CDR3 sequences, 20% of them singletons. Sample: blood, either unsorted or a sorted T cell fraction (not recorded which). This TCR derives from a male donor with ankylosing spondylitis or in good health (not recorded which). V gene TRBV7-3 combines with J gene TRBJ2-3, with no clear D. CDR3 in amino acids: CASSLGDRVDTQYF. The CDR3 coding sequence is TGTGCCAGCAGCTTAGGTGATCGGGTAGATACGCAGTATTTT.